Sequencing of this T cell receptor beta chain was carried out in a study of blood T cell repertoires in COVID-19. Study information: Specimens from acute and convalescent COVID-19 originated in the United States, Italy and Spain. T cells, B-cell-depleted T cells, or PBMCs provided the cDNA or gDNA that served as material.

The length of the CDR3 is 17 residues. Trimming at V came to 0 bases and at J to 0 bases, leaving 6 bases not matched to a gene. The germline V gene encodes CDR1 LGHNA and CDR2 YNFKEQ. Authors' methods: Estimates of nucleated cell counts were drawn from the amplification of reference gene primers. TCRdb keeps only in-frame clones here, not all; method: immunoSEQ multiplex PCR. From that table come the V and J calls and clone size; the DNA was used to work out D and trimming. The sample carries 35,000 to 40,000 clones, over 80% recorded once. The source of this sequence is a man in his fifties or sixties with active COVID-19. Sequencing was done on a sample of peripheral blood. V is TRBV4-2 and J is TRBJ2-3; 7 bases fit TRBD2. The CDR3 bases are TGTGCCAGCAGCCAAGAAGGGGCTAGCGGCAGCACAGATACGCAGTATTTT. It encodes CASSQEGASGSTDTQYF.